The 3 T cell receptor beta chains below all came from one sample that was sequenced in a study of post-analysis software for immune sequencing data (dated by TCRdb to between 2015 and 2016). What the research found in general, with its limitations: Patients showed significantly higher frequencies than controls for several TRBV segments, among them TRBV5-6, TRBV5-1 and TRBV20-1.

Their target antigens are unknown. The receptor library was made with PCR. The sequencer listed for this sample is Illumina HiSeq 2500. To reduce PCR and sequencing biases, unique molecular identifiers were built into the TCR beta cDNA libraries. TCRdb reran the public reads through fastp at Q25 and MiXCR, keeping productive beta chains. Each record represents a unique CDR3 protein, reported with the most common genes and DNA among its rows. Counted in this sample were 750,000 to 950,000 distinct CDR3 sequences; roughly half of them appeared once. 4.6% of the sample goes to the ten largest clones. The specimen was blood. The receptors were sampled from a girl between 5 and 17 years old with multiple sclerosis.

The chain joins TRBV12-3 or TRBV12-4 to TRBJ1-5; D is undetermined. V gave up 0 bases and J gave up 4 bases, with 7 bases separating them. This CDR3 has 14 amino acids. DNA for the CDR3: TGTGCCAGCAGTTTAGCGACCGGGAATCAGCCCCAGCATTTT. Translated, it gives CASSLATGNQPQHF.

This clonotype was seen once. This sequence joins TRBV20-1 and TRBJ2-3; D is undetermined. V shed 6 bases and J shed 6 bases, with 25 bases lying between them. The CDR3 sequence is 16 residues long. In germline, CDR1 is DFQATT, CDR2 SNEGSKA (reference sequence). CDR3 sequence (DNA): TGCAGTGCCAACCCCCCGCCGTGGCGAAGTTCGGATACGCAGTATTTT. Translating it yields CSANPPPWRSSDTQYF.

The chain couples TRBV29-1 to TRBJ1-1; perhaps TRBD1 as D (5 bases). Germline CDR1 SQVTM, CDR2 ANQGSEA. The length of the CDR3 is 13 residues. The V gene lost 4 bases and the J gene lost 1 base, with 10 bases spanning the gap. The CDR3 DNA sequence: TGCAGCGTTGGCCTTGGGGGGAACACTGAAGCTTTCTTT. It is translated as CSVGLGGNTEAFF.